The table lists the clone carrying this TCR beta chain with a count of one. Its antigen is still unknown. Partitioning of CD4+ cells yielded a CD45RA+ naive subset and a CD45RA-negative memory subset. Repertoires were generated with immunoSEQ multiplex PCR, while TCRdb's copy carries only in-frame clones and drops some. The sample shows 950,000 to 1,100,000 clones, around 76% of them seen only once. This entry belongs to a study of shared clonotypes between healthy human individuals. Overall study results and limits: The small donor group covered limited genetic and exposure diversity.

This CDR3 is 13 amino acids long. Germline V gives CDR1 MDHEN, CDR2 SYDVKM. Losses at the gene ends were 6 bases for V and 5 bases for J; bases not matched to a gene: 4. The receptor's source is a man aged 18 to 29 in good health. The sample was memory CD4+ T cells sorted from blood. Subset specified: CD45RA-negative fraction. The J gene is TRBJ1-3, the V gene TRBV28; TRBD1 agrees at 7 bases. CDR3: CASSTGARNTIYF. CDR3 bases: TGTGCCAGCAGCACAGGGGCCAGAAACACCATATATTTT.